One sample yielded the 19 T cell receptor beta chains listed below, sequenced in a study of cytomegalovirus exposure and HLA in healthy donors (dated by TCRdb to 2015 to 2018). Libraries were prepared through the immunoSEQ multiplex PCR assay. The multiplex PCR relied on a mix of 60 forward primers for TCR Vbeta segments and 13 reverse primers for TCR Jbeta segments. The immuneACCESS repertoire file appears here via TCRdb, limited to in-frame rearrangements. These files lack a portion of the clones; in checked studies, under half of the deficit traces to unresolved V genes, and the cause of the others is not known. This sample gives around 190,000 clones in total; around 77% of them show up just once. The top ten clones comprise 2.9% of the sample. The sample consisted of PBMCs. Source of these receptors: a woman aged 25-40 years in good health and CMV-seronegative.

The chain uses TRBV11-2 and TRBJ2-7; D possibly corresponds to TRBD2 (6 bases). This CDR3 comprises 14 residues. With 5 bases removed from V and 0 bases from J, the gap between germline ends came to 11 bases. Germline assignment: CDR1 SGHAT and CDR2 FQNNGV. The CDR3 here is CASSVGSYSYEQYF. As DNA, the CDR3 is TGTGCCAGCAGCGTCGGGAGTTACTCCTACGAGCAGTACTTC.

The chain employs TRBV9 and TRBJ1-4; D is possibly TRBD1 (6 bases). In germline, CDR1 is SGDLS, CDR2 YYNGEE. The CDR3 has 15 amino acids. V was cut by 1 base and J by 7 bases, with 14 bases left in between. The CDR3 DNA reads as TGTGCCAGCAGCGTATCACAGGGTTCAAGTGAAAAACTGTTTTTT. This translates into CASSVSQGSSEKLFF.

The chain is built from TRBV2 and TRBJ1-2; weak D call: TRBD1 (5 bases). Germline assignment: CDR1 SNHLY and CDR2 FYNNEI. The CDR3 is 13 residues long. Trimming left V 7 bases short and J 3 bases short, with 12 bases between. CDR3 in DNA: TGTGCCAGCACACCCGGGACTCACTATGGCTACACCTTC. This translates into CASTPGTHYGYTF.

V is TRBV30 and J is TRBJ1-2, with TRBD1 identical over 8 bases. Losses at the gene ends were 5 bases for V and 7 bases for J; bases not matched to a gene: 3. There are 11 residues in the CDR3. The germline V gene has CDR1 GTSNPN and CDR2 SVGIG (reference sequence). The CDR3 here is CAWGQGPGYTF. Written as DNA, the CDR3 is TGTGCCTGGGGACAGGGTCCTGGCTACACCTTC.

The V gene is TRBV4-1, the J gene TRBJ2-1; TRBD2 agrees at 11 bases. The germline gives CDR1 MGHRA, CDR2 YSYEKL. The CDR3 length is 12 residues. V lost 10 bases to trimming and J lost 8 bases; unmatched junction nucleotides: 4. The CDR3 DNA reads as TGCGCCACCTCGGGACTAGCGGATGAGCAGTTCTTC. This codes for CATSGLADEQFF.

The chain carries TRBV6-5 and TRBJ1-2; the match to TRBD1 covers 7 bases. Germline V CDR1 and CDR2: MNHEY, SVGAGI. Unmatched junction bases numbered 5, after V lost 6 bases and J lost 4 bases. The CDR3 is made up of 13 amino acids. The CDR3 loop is CASRAEGAYGYTF. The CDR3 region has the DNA TGTGCCAGCAGGGCCGAGGGGGCCTATGGCTACACCTTC.

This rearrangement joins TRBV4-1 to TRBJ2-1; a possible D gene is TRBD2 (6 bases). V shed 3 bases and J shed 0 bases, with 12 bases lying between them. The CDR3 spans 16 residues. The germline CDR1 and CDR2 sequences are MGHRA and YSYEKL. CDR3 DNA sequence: TGCGCCAGCAGCCATTCAGCGGGTGTCTCCTACAATGAGCAGTTCTTC. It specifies CASSHSAGVSYNEQFF.

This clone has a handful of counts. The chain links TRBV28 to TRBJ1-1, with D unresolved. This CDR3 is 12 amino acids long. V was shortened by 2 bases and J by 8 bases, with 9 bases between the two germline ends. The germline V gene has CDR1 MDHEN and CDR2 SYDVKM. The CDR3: CASSLAGREAFF. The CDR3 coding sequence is TGTGCCAGCAGTTTAGCCGGTCGGGAAGCTTTCTTT.

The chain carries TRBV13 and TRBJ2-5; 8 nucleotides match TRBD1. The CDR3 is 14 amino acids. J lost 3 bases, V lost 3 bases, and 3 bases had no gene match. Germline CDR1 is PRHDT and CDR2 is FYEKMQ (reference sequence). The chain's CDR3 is CASSLGQAEETQYF. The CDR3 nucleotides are TGTGCCAGCAGCTTGGGACAGGCCGAAGAGACCCAGTACTTC.

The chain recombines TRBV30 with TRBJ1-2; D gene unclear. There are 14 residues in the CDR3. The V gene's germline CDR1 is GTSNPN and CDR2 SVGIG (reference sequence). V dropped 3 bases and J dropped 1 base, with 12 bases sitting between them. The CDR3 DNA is TGTGCCTGGAGGGCAAGCAGCGATAACTATGGCTACACCTTC. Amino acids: CAWRASSDNYGYTF.

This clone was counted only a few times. The CDR3 reads CASSPDRRPNYGYTF. Written as DNA, the CDR3 is TGTGCCAGCAGCCCAGACAGGAGGCCTAACTATGGCTACACCTTC. The gene calls are TRBV5-4 and TRBJ1-2, with D perhaps TRBD1 (6 bases). V gave up 4 bases and J gave up 0 bases, with 13 bases separating them. The germline gives CDR1 SGHNT, CDR2 YYREEE (reference sequence). This CDR3 is 15 amino acids long.

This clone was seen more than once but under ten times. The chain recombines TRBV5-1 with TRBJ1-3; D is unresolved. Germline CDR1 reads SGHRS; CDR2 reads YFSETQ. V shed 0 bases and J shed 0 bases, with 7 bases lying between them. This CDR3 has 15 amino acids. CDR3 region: CASSLGGSSGNTIYF. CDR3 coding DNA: TGCGCCAGCAGCTTGGGAGGGTCCTCTGGAAACACCATATATTTT. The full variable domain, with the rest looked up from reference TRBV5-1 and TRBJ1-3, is KAGVTQTPRYLIKTRGQQVTLSCSPISGHRSVSWYQQTPGQGLQFLFEYFSETQRNKGNFPGRFSGRQFSNSRSEMNVSTLELGDSALYLCASSLGGSSGNTIYFGEGSWLTVV.

The CDR3 reads CASSSGQGNEQFF. In nucleotides, the CDR3 is TGCGCCAGCAGCTCGGGACAGGGGAATGAGCAGTTCTTC. The genes are TRBV5-1 and TRBJ2-1; 10 nucleotides agree with TRBD1. V gave up 3 bases and J gave up 7 bases; unmatched junction bases: 1. The CDR3 covers 13 residues. The germline V gene encodes CDR1 SGHRS and CDR2 YFSETQ.

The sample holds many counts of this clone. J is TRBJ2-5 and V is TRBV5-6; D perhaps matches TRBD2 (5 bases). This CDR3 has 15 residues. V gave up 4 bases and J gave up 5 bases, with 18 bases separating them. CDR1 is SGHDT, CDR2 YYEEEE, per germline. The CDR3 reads CASSPIPGLGETQYF. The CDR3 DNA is TGTGCCAGCAGCCCAATTCCGGGGTTGGGGGAGACCCAGTACTTC.

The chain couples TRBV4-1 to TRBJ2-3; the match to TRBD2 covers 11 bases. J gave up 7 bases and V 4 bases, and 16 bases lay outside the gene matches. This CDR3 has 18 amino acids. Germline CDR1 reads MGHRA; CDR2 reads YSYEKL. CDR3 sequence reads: CASSRGDSGGARGNTQYF. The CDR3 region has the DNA TGCGCCAGCAGCCGTGGGGATAGCGGGGGGGCCCGAGGGAATACGCAGTATTTT.

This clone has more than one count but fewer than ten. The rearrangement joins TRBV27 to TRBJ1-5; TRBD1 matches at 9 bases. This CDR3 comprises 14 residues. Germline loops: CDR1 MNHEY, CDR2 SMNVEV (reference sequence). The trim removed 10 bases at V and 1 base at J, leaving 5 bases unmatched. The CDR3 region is CATRTGVSNQPQHF. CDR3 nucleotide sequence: TGTGCCACCCGGACAGGGGTGAGCAATCAGCCCCAGCATTTT.

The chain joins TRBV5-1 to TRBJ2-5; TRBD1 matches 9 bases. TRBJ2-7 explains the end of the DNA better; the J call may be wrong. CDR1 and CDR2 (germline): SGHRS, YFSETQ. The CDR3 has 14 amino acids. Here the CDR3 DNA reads TGCGCCAGCTCTCTGGGGACAGGGTTTTACGAGCAGTACTTC. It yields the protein CASSLGTGFYEQYF.

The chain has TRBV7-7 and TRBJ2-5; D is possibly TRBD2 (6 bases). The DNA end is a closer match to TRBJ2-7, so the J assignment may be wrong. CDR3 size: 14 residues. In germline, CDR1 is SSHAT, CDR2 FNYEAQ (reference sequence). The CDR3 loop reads CASSRGTSGYEQYF. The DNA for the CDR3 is TGTGCCAGCAGCCGCGGGACCTCCGGCTACGAGCAGTACTTC.

The CDR3 sequence: CAWSVEGTYEQYF. CDR3 nucleotides: TGTGCCTGGAGTGTGGAGGGTACGTACGAGCAGTACTTC. This chain uses TRBV30 with TRBJ2-7, with a weak D call TRBD2 (6 bases). Deletions cut 0 bases from V and 4 bases from J, with 10 bases between. The CDR3 runs 13 residues. Germline CDR1 reads GTSNPN; CDR2 reads SVGIG (reference sequence).